This paragraph reports one TCR beta chain. The assay was immunoSEQ multiplex PCR, and TCRdb's table has in-frame clones only and misses some. The sample gives around 98,000 clones, 90% to 97% of which show up once; less than 0.25% is in the top ten. The entry originates in a study of technical replicates of blood from four donors. The CDR3 is made up of 13 amino acids. J was trimmed by 2 bases and V by 8 bases; bases with no gene match: 9. The germline V gene has CDR1 SQVTM and CDR2 ANQGSEA. The TCR comes from a human donor in good health. The sample was T cells isolated from PBMCs. V is TRBV29-1 and J is TRBJ2-7, with TRBD1 identical over 7 bases. The CDR3 protein is CSLRDSEAYEQYF. CDR3 bases: TGCAGCCTCCGGGACAGCGAGGCCTACGAGCAGTACTTC.